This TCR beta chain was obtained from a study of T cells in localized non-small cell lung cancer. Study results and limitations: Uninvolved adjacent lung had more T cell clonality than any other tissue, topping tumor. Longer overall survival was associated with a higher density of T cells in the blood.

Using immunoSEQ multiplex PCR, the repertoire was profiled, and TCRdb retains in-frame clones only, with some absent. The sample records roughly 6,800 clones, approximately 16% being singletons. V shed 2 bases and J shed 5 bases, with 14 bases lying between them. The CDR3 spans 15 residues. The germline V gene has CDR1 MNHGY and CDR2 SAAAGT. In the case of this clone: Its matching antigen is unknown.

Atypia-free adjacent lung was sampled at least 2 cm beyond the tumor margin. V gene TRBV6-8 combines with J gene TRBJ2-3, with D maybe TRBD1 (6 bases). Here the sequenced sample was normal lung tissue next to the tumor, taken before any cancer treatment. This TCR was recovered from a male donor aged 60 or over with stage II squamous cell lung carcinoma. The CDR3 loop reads CASSYEGGVGDTQYF. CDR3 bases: TGTGCCAGCAGTTACGAAGGGGGAGTCGGAGATACGCAGTATTTT.